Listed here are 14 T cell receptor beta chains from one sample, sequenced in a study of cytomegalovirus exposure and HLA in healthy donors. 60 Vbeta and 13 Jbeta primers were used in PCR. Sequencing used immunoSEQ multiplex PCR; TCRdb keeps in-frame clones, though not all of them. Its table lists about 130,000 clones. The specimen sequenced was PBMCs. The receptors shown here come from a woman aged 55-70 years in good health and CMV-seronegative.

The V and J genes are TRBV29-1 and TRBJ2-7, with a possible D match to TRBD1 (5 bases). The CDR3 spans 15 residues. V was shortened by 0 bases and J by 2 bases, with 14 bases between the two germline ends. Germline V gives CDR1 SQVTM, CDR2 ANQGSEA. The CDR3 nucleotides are TGCAGCGTTGAAGAAGTAGGGGCCCTTACCTACGAGCAGTACTTC. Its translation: CSVEEVGALTYEQYF.

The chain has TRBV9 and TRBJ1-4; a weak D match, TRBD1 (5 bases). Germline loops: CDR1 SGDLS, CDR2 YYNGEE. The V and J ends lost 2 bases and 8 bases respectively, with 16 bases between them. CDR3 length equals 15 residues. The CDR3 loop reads CASSVLDSGSEKLFF. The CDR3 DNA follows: TGTGCCAGCAGCGTTCTAGACAGCGGGAGCGAAAAACTGTTTTTT. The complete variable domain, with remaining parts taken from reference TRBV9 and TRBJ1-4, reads DSGVTQTPKHLITATGQRVTLRCSPRSGDLSVYWYQQSLDQGLQFLIQYYNGEERAKGNILERFSAQQFPDLHSELNLSSLELGDSALYFCASSVLDSGSEKLFFGSGTQLSVL.

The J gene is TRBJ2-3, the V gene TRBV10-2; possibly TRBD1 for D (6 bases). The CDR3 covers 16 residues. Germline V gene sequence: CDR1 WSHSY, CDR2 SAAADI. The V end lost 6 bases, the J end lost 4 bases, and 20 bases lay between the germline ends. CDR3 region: CASRIGTPIGSDTQYF. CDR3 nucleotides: TGCGCCAGCAGGATCGGGACACCAATAGGGTCAGATACGCAGTATTTT.

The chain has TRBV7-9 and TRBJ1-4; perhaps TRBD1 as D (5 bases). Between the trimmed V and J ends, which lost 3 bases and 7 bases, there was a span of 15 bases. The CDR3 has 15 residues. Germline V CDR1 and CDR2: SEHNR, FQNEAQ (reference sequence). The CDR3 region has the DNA TGTGCCAGCAGCTTGGATAGCAGGGATCGTGAAAAACTGTTTTTT. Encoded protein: CASSLDSRDREKLFF.

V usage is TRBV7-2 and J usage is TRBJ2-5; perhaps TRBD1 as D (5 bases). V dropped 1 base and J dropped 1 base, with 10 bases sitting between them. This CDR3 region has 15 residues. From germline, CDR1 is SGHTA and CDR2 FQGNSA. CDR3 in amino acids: CASSLGPGRQETQYF. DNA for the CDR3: TGTGCCAGCAGCTTAGGGCCAGGGCGCCAAGAGACCCAGTACTTC.

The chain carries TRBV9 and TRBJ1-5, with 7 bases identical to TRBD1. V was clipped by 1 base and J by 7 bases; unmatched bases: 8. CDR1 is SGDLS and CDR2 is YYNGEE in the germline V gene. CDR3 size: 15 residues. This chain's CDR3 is CASSVTGAREQPQHF. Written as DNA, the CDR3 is TGTGCCAGCAGCGTAACAGGGGCACGAGAGCAGCCCCAGCATTTT.

The CDR3 bases are TGTGCCAGCAGTTACCCCCCTAGCGGGGGTTACGAGCAGTACTTC. Residues: CASSYPPSGGYEQYF. The chain employs TRBV6-6 and TRBJ2-7, with TRBD2 matching 10 bases. Unmatched junction bases numbered 5, after V lost 2 bases and J lost 4 bases. Germline V gene lookup returns CDR1 MNHNY and CDR2 SVGAGI (reference sequence). There are 15 residues in the CDR3.

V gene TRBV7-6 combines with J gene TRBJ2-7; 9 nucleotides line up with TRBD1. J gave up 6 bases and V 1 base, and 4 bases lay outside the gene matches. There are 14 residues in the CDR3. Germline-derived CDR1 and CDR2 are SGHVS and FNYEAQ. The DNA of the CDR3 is TGTGCCAGCAGCTTAGGGACAGGGGAGGGCGAGCAGTACTTC. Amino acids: CASSLGTGEGEQYF.

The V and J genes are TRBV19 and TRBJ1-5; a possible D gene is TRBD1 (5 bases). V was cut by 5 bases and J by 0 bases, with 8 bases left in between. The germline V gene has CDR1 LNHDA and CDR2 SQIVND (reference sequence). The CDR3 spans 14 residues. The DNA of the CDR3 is TGTGCCAGTAGTCGACAGTATAGCAATCAGCCCCAGCATTTT. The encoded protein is CASSRQYSNQPQHF.

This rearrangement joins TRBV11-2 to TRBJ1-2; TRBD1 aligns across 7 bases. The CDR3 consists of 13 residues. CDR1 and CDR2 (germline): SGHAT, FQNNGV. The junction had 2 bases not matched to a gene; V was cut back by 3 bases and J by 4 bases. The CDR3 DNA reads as TGTGCCAGCAGCTTCCAGGGGGGCTATGGCTACACCTTC. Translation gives CASSFQGGYGYTF. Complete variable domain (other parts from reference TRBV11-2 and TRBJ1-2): EAGVAQSPRYKIIEKRQSVAFWCNPISGHATLYWYQQILGQGPKLLIQFQNNGVVDDSQLPKDRFSAERLKGVDSTLKIQPAKLEDSAVYLCASSFQGGYGYTFGSGTRLTVV.

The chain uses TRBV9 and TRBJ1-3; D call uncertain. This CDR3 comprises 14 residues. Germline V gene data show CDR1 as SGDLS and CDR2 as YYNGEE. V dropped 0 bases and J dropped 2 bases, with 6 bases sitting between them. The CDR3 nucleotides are TGTGCCAGCAGCGTAGGTAGTACTGGAAACACCATATATTTT. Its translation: CASSVGSTGNTIYF.

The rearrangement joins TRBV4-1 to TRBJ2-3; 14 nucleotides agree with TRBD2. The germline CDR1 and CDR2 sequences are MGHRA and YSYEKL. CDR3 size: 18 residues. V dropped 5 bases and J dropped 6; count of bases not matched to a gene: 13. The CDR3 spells CASSGRLAGGPKVDTQYF. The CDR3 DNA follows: TGCGCCAGCAGCGGTCGACTAGCGGGGGGGCCGAAGGTGGATACGCAGTATTTT.

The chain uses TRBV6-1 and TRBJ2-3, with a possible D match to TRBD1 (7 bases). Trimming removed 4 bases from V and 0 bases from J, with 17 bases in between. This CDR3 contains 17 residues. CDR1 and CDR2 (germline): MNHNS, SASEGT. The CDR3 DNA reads TGTGCCAGCAGTGTTAGGAGGGGGCGGTCTAGCACAGATACGCAGTATTTT. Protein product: CASSVRRGRSSTDTQYF.

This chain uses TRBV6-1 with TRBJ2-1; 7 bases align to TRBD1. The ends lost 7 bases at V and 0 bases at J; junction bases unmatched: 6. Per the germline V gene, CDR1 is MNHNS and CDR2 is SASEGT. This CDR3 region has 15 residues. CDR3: CASKPYRGSYNEQFF. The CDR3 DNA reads TGTGCCAGCAAACCTTACAGGGGCTCCTACAATGAGCAGTTCTTC.